A single sample is the source of the 19 T cell receptor beta chains below, sequenced in a study of T cell responses to AZD1222 COVID-19 vaccine. The protocol was immunoSEQ multiplex PCR, while the TCRdb copy is restricted to in-frame clones and leaves out a portion. The repertoire holds about 70,000 clones, about 83% seen once, with over 8% in the top ten. The material was peripheral blood, obtained on day 0 of AZD1222 vaccination. Receptors originate from an adult in good health.

The V gene is TRBV2, the J gene TRBJ1-3; D is perhaps TRBD1 (5 bases). In germline, CDR1 is SNHLY, CDR2 FYNNEI. The CDR3 has 14 residues. V lost 6 bases to trimming and J lost 3 bases, with 12 bases between them. The CDR3 here is CASRTQTVGNTIYF. The CDR3 DNA reads TGTGCCAGCAGGACACAGACAGTTGGAAACACCATATATTTT.

V usage is TRBV4-2 and J usage is TRBJ1-3; no clear D gene. This CDR3 has 14 residues. CDR1 and CDR2 (germline): LGHNA, YNFKEQ. V was cut by 3 bases and J by 4 bases, with 10 bases left in between. CDR3 region: CASSQPGGGNTIYF. DNA for the CDR3: TGTGCCAGCAGCCAGCCCGGTGGGGGAAACACCATATATTTT.

Turning to this clone: Additional DNA sequences in this sample encode the identical CDR3. V and J are TRBV7-9 and TRBJ2-5; a possible D gene is TRBD1 (6 bases). V was cut by 1 base and J by 5 bases, with 8 bases left in between. The germline V gene encodes CDR1 SEHNR and CDR2 FQNEAQ (reference sequence). The CDR3 runs to 13 residues. The CDR3 region is CASSLDRAETQYF. The CDR3 region has the DNA TGTGCCAGCAGCTTAGACAGGGCGGAGACCCAGTACTTC. The full variable domain, rest sourced from reference TRBV7-9 and TRBJ2-5, is DTGVSQNPRHKITKRGQNVTFRCDPISEHNRLYWYRQTLGQGPEFLTYFQNEAQLEKSRLLSDRFSAERPKGSFSTLEIQRTEQGDSAMYLCASSLDRAETQYFGPGTRLLVL.

The chain joins TRBV23-1 to TRBJ2-7; D remains ambiguous. TRBV23-1 is an ORF; its function is uncertain. V was pared by 5 bases and J by 3 bases, with 17 bases between. The CDR3 runs to 15 residues. This CDR3 reads CASSSPGRWFYEQYF. The CDR3 nucleotides are TGCGCCAGCAGTTCACCGGGCCGTTGGTTCTACGAGCAGTACTTC.

The chain employs TRBV5-1 and TRBJ1-2, with 12 bases lining up with TRBD1. The CDR3 totals 14 residues. CDR1 is SGHRS and CDR2 is YFSETQ in the germline V gene. The V segment lost 5 bases and the J segment 6 bases; nucleotides outside the gene matches: 5. CDR3 DNA sequence: TGCGCCAGCAGACTAGGGGACAGGGGGCATGGCTACACCTTC. Translated: CASRLGDRGHGYTF.

The rearrangement links TRBV7-2 to TRBJ2-7; no definite D call. Trimming shortened V by 2 bases and J by 3 bases, and 5 bases separated the two germline ends. CDR1 is SGHTA, CDR2 FQGNSA, per germline. The CDR3 is 12 amino acids. The CDR3: CASSLIGYEQYF. CDR3 sequence (DNA): TGTGCCAGCAGCTTAATCGGCTACGAGCAGTACTTC.

V and J are TRBV2 and TRBJ1-1; D call uncertain. The CDR3 has 12 amino acids. Germline CDR1 and CDR2: SNHLY and FYNNEI. Trimming took off 7 bases at V and 7 bases at J, with 13 bases between the two ends. The CDR3 is CASNLLDDEAFF. CDR3 nucleotide sequence: TGTGCCAGCAATCTATTGGATGATGAAGCTTTCTTT.

The rearrangement uses TRBV27 and TRBJ2-2; D is undetermined. Germline V gene sequence: CDR1 MNHEY, CDR2 SMNVEV (reference sequence). Trimming removed 7 bases at V and 1 base at J, with 10 bases between. CDR3 length: 14 amino acids. The CDR3, as DNA: TGTGCCAGCATACCCTTTTGGAACACCGGGGAGCTGTTTTTT. Its protein is CASIPFWNTGELFF.

V usage is TRBV7-6 and J usage is TRBJ1-6; 8 bases are a match to TRBD1. The CDR3 runs 15 residues. Germline V lookup: CDR1 SGHVS, CDR2 FNYEAQ. The V segment lost 1 base and the J segment 10 bases; nucleotides outside the gene matches: 6. The CDR3 protein is CASSLGTTGVSPLHF. CDR3 bases: TGTGCCAGCAGCTTAGGGACGACAGGGGTCTCACCCCTCCACTTT. Full variable domain (remainder filled in from reference TRBV7-6 and TRBJ1-6): GAGVSQSPRYKVTKRGQDVALRCDPISGHVSLYWYRQALGQGPEFLTYFNYEAQQDKSGLPNDRFSAERPEGSISTLTIQRTEQRDSAMYRCASSLGTTGVSPLHFGNGTRLTVT.

The sample holds one count of this clone. The rearrangement links TRBV5-4 to TRBJ2-1, with TRBD2 identical over 7 bases. CDR1 and CDR2 from the germline V gene are SGHNT and YYREEE (reference sequence). The V gene end was trimmed by 0 bases and the J gene end by 8 bases; junction bases not matched to a gene: 8. The length of the CDR3 is 15 residues. The CDR3 is CASSLDVTSFYEQFF. The CDR3 region has the DNA TGTGCCAGCAGCTTGGATGTGACTAGCTTCTATGAGCAGTTCTTC.

The gene calls are TRBV13 and TRBJ1-6; D remains ambiguous. V dropped 2 bases and J dropped 1 base, with 6 bases sitting between them. Germline V gives CDR1 PRHDT, CDR2 FYEKMQ (reference sequence). The CDR3 spans 15 residues. Here the CDR3 reads CASSLSGSYNSPLHF. The CDR3 DNA is TGTGCCAGCAGCTTATCGGGTTCCTATAATTCACCCCTCCACTTT.

The chain employs TRBV28 and TRBJ1-3, with D perhaps TRBD1 (6 bases). V was shortened by 1 base and J by 4 bases, with 11 bases between the two germline ends. Germline V CDR1 and CDR2: MDHEN, SYDVKM. The CDR3 has 15 residues. The CDR3 loop reads CASSLSTGSGNTIYF. The DNA of the CDR3 is TGTGCCAGCAGTTTATCTACAGGGTCCGGAAACACCATATATTTT.

The rearrangement links TRBV12-5 to TRBJ1-1; D is unresolved. Germline assignment: CDR1 LGHNT and CDR2 FRNRAP. V dropped 0 bases and J dropped 5 bases, with 10 bases sitting between them. The CDR3 consists of 14 residues. The chain's CDR3 is CASGLVLNGTEAFF. In DNA, the CDR3 is TGTGCTAGTGGTTTGGTACTTAACGGAACTGAAGCTTTCTTT.

The chain combines TRBV28 with TRBJ1-1, with D hard to call. CDR1 is MDHEN, CDR2 SYDVKM, per germline. This CDR3 contains 15 residues. Trimming took 1 base from V and 1 from J, leaving 10 bases between them. In DNA form, the CDR3 reads TGTGCCAGCAGTTTATCCGGTGGTTGGAACACTGAAGCTTTCTTT. Its protein product is CASSLSGGWNTEAFF.

The chain employs TRBV5-1 and TRBJ2-7; tentatively, D is TRBD1 (6 bases). Germline values: CDR1 SGHRS, CDR2 YFSETQ. Trimming took off 0 bases at V and 2 bases at J, with 18 bases between the two ends. The CDR3 length is 17 residues. CDR3 coding DNA: TGCGCCAGCAGCTTGGGCCTCCCTGGACAGAGGACCTACGAGCAGTACTTC. This sequence encodes CASSLGLPGQRTYEQYF. The entire variable domain, with the rest obtained from reference TRBV5-1 and TRBJ2-7, is as follows: KAGVTQTPRYLIKTRGQQVTLSCSPISGHRSVSWYQQTPGQGLQFLFEYFSETQRNKGNFPGRFSGRQFSNSRSEMNVSTLELGDSALYLCASSLGLPGQRTYEQYFGPGTRLTVT.

The rearrangement uses TRBV9 and TRBJ2-7; D perhaps matches TRBD1 (6 bases). This CDR3 is built from 14 residues. The germline V and J ends were trimmed by 2 bases and 0 bases, with 9 bases remaining between them. Germline assignment: CDR1 SGDLS and CDR2 YYNGEE. The CDR3 DNA follows: TGTGCCAGCAGCGTCCAACAGGGCTCCTACGAGCAGTACTTC. This codes for CASSVQQGSYEQYF.

This clone was counted only a few times. The rearrangement links TRBV15 to TRBJ2-7; no firm D call. CDR1 and CDR2 (germline): LNHNV, YYDKDF (reference sequence). V shed 0 bases and J shed 5 bases, with 8 bases lying between them. This CDR3 is built from 13 residues. The CDR3 loop is CATSRESLHEQYF. The CDR3 bases are TGTGCCACCAGCAGAGAAAGTTTACACGAGCAGTACTTC.

A single count supports this clone. The chain couples TRBV2 to TRBJ1-5, with TRBD1 identical over 10 bases. Germline V gene data show CDR1 as SNHLY and CDR2 as FYNNEI. With 6 bases clipped from V and 7 bases from J, the junction kept 9 bases outside the gene matches. CDR3 length: 15 residues. CDR3 in amino acids: CASSMDRGMWQPQHF. In nucleotides, the CDR3 is TGTGCCAGCAGCATGGACAGGGGGATGTGGCAGCCCCAGCATTTT.

The chain joins TRBV11-3 to TRBJ2-3; 10 nucleotides agree with TRBD2. Trimming at V came to 2 bases and at J to 1 base, leaving 3 bases not matched to a gene. This CDR3 is 16 amino acids long. The germline gives CDR1 SGHNT, CDR2 YENEEA. CDR3 nucleotide sequence: TGTGCCAGCAGCTTATTTGGGACTAGCGGCACAGATACGCAGTATTTT. Amino acid sequence: CASSLFGTSGTDTQYF.